The T cell receptor (beta chain) described here comes from a study of blood T cell repertoires in COVID-19. TCRdb's table, derived via immunoSEQ multiplex PCR, lists solely in-frame clones and lacks some. The sample lists fewer than 150,000 clones, 83% seen once, with more than 15% in the top ten. V shed 3 bases and J shed 0 bases, with 11 bases lying between them. The CDR3 length is 15 residues. CDR1 is SGHVS and CDR2 is FQNEAQ in the germline V gene. Living in about two dozen US areas, the participants were between about 18 and 100 years of age. The gene calls are TRBV7-8 and TRBJ1-1; no clear D gene. This clonotype was obtained from a man aged 25 to 40 who had recovered from COVID-19. Sequencing was performed on PBMCs or T cells enriched from blood (not recorded which). CDR3: CASSFTRDVNTEAFF. The CDR3 nucleotides read TGTGCCAGCAGCTTTACACGGGATGTGAACACTGAAGCTTTCTTT.